Below are 23 T cell receptor beta chains sequenced from a single sample in a study of blood T cell repertoires in COVID-19. Profiling relied on immunoSEQ multiplex PCR, and the TCRdb table lists in-frame clones only, not all of them. Among just over 90,000 clones, 75% to 90% were seen once, and the ten largest hold approximately 1.5%. Sequenced input: peripheral blood. The receptors were sampled from a human donor with active COVID-19. The donor label of this sample is uncertain.

V is TRBV6-2 or TRBV6-3 and J is TRBJ2-7; 7 nucleotides line up with TRBD1. Trimming at V came to 4 bases and at J to 2 bases, leaving 11 bases not matched to a gene. The CDR3 totals 16 residues. Looked up from germline, CDR1 is MNHEY and CDR2 is SVGEGT. The CDR3 coding sequence is TGTGCCAGCAGTTCCCCAGTTTTCAGGGGGACCTACGAGCAGTACTTC. Its translation is CASSSPVFRGTYEQYF.

This clone has only one observation. The chain combines TRBV7-9 with TRBJ1-4; 8 positions agree with TRBD1. Germline loops: CDR1 SEHNR, CDR2 FQNEAQ (reference sequence). Unmatched junction bases numbered 6, after V lost 4 bases and J lost 5 bases. The CDR3 length is 15 residues. For the CDR3, the DNA is TGTGCCAGCAGCTCACTTAACAGGGGGAATGAAAAACTGTTTTTT. Translated: CASSSLNRGNEKLFF. Complete variable domain (other parts from reference TRBV7-9 and TRBJ1-4): DTGVSQNPRHKITKRGQNVTFRCDPISEHNRLYWYRQTLGQGPEFLTYFQNEAQLEKSRLLSDRFSAERPKGSFSTLEIQRTEQGDSAMYLCASSSLNRGNEKLFFGSGTQLSVL.

This chain uses TRBV7-6 with TRBJ1-4, with D unclear. The CDR3 runs to 17 residues. Trimming cost V 0 bases and J 0 bases, with 11 bases left between them. The V gene's germline CDR1 is SGHVS and CDR2 FNYEAQ. CDR3 amino acids: CASSLALGRSTNEKLFF. CDR3 coding DNA: TGTGCCAGCAGCTTAGCACTCGGGAGGTCAACTAATGAAAAACTGTTTTTT.

The genes are TRBV4-3 and TRBJ2-7; 7 nucleotides line up with TRBD1. The V gene end was trimmed by 4 bases and the J gene end by 0 bases; junction bases not matched to a gene: 6. Germline assignment: CDR1 LGHNA and CDR2 YSLEER. The CDR3 spans 15 residues. The CDR3 DNA sequence: TGCGCCAGCAGCCCGGGACAGCGAAACTCCTACGAGCAGTACTTC. Its protein product is CASSPGQRNSYEQYF.

This clone was recorded only once. The V and J genes are TRBV9 and TRBJ1-1; D ambiguous. The CDR3 is made up of 16 amino acids. In germline, CDR1 is SGDLS, CDR2 YYNGEE. Between the trimmed V and J ends, which lost 4 bases and 6 bases, there was a span of 22 bases. The CDR3 DNA reads as TGTGCCAGCAGCCCAGCCCCGACGTACCAGACTTCTGAAGCTTTCTTT. Amino acids: CASSPAPTYQTSEAFF. The complete variable domain, with remaining parts taken from reference TRBV9 and TRBJ1-1, reads DSGVTQTPKHLITATGQRVTLRCSPRSGDLSVYWYQQSLDQGLQFLIQYYNGEERAKGNILERFSAQQFPDLHSELNLSSLELGDSALYFCASSPAPTYQTSEAFFGQGTRLTVV.

CDR3 nucleotide sequence: TGTGCCAGCTCACCGGACAGCAACACAGATACGCAGTATTTT. Translating it yields CASSPDSNTDTQYF. The gene calls are TRBV18 and TRBJ2-3; D perhaps matches TRBD1 (6 bases). This CDR3 region has 14 residues. Germline CDR1 is KGHSH and CDR2 is LQKENI. Trimming shortened V by 3 bases and J by 2 bases, and 9 bases separated the two germline ends.

J is TRBJ2-1 and V is TRBV24-1; possibly TRBD2 for D (6 bases). Trimming stripped 4 bases from V and 12 bases from J, with 15 bases between. Germline CDR1 and CDR2: KGHDR and SFDVKD. CDR3 length: 13 amino acids. The CDR3 region has the DNA TGTGCCACCAGTGACCCTCTGACTAGTTGGCAGTTCTTC. Its translation is CATSDPLTSWQFF.

The V and J genes are TRBV12-5 and TRBJ2-3, with 8 bases lining up with TRBD2. The germline CDR1 and CDR2 sequences are LGHNT and FRNRAP. V was pared by 4 bases and J by 0 bases, with 6 bases of the junction left unmatched. This CDR3 has 16 amino acids. Here the CDR3 DNA reads TGTGCTAGTGGTTCGGGAGGGGGTTCTAGCACAGATACGCAGTATTTT. As protein: CASGSGGGSSTDTQYF.

The chain joins TRBV7-2 to TRBJ1-5; D perhaps matches TRBD1 (6 bases). Between the trimmed V and J ends, which lost 5 bases and 2 bases, there was a span of 7 bases. Germline lookup yields CDR1 SGHTA and CDR2 FQGNSA. This CDR3 is 13 amino acids long. Here the CDR3 reads CASSNRGNQPQHF. CDR3 bases: TGTGCCAGCAGCAACAGGGGCAATCAGCCCCAGCATTTT.

The V gene is TRBV10-3, the J gene TRBJ2-7; weak D call: TRBD1 (5 bases). Per germline, CDR1 ENHRY and CDR2 SYGVKD. Trimming shortened V by 2 bases and J by 2 bases, and 19 bases separated the two germline ends. The CDR3 consists of 17 residues. This chain's CDR3 is CAISEPRQDRSPYEQYF. The CDR3 DNA follows: TGTGCCATCAGTGAGCCACGGCAAGACAGATCCCCCTACGAGCAGTACTTC.

The rearrangement links TRBV27 to TRBJ1-2; weak D call: TRBD1 (5 bases). V was shortened by 2 bases and J by 5 bases, with 9 bases between the two germline ends. Germline CDR1 MNHEY, CDR2 SMNVEV (reference sequence). The CDR3 extends over 13 amino acids. The CDR3 loop is CASSLGAAYGYTF. The CDR3 DNA follows: TGTGCCAGCAGTTTAGGGGCAGCTTATGGCTACACCTTC.

The rearrangement links TRBV18 to TRBJ2-3; TRBD1 aligns across 11 bases. Trimming removed 3 bases from V and 8 bases from J; junction bases left unmatched: 13. The CDR3 has 17 amino acids. Germline CDR1 reads KGHSH; CDR2 reads LQKENI. This chain's CDR3 is CASSPSRVGQGAVTQYF. Here the CDR3 DNA reads TGTGCCAGCTCACCGTCGCGCGTTGGACAGGGGGCCGTTACGCAGTATTTT.

The chain couples TRBV18 to TRBJ2-3; 7 positions match TRBD2. The CDR3 runs 15 residues. Looked up from germline, CDR1 is KGHSH and CDR2 is LQKENI. Trimming took 1 base from V and 3 from J; bases not matched to a gene: 4. The CDR3 here is CASSPLAGTTDTQYF. Written as DNA, the CDR3 is TGTGCCAGCTCACCACTAGCGGGTACTACAGATACGCAGTATTTT.

This clone appeared a single time. The chain is built from TRBV4-1 and TRBJ1-5, with TRBD1 matching over 10 bases. CDR1 MGHRA and CDR2 YSYEKL come from the germline V gene. The CDR3 has 18 residues. Trimming cost V 1 base and J 2 bases; bases outside gene matches: 8. The CDR3 sequence is CASSQAMDRGDGNQPQHF. The CDR3 DNA reads TGCGCCAGCAGCCAAGCCATGGACAGGGGGGATGGCAATCAGCCCCAGCATTTT.

This sequence joins TRBV28 and TRBJ2-7; 8 bases fit TRBD2. The germline gives CDR1 MDHEN, CDR2 SYDVKM. V lost 7 bases to trimming and J lost 0 bases; unmatched junction nucleotides: 11. The CDR3 runs to 16 residues. In nucleotides, the CDR3 is TGTGCCAGCACCACCTTGGGAGGGACTAGCTCCTACGAGCAGTACTTC. Protein product: CASTTLGGTSSYEQYF.

The chain recombines TRBV6-5 with TRBJ2-1, with a possible D match to TRBD1 (6 bases). The CDR3 is made up of 14 amino acids. Trimming left V 4 bases short and J 5 bases short, with 12 bases between. The germline V gene encodes CDR1 MNHEY and CDR2 SVGAGI. The CDR3 sequence: CASSLQGADNEQFF. CDR3 DNA sequence: TGTGCCAGCAGTTTACAGGGTGCCGACAATGAGCAGTTCTTC.

The chain joins TRBV4-1 to TRBJ1-3, with D uncertain. This CDR3 contains 17 residues. With 4 bases removed from V and 0 bases from J, the gap between germline ends came to 16 bases. Germline V gives CDR1 MGHRA, CDR2 YSYEKL. CDR3 residues: CASSRGGIVVSGNTIYF. CDR3 sequence (DNA): TGCGCCAGCAGCCGCGGCGGGATCGTGGTCTCTGGAAACACCATATATTTT.

The chain recombines TRBV19 with TRBJ2-7, with 8 bases that match TRBD1. The CDR3 length is 14 residues. The trim removed 5 bases at V and 1 base at J, leaving 4 bases unmatched. Looked up from germline, CDR1 is LNHDA and CDR2 is SQIVND (reference sequence). The CDR3 region has the DNA TGTGCCAGTAGTCACACAGGGGGATCCTACGAGCAGTACTTC. Protein: CASSHTGGSYEQYF.

The chain recombines TRBV13 with TRBJ2-2; a weak D match, TRBD1 (5 bases). V was clipped by 0 bases and J by 3 bases, with 17 bases between them. The germline CDR1 and CDR2 sequences are PRHDT and FYEKMQ (reference sequence). CDR3 length: 18 residues. This CDR3 reads CASSLGALGAGHTGELFF. In DNA, the CDR3 is TGTGCCAGCAGCTTAGGGGCCCTTGGGGCAGGGCACACCGGGGAGCTGTTTTTT.

The rearrangement joins TRBV2 to TRBJ2-7; D is possibly TRBD2 (7 bases). The CDR3 covers 15 residues. V shed 6 bases and J shed 2 bases, with 17 bases lying between them. Germline V gene lookup returns CDR1 SNHLY and CDR2 FYNNEI. The DNA of the CDR3 is TGTGCCAGCAGGGTAAGAGGGGGGGAAGCCTACGAGCAGTACTTC. Translating gives CASRVRGGEAYEQYF.

V usage is TRBV6-5 and J usage is TRBJ2-7; 10 bases align to TRBD1. With V trimmed by 4 bases and J by 6 bases, 9 bases remained unmatched. CDR3 size: 15 residues. CDR1 and CDR2 (germline): MNHEY, SVGAGI. The CDR3 spells CASSLSGQGGAEQYF. The CDR3 nucleotides read TGTGCCAGCAGTTTATCCGGACAGGGGGGCGCCGAGCAGTACTTC.

CDR3 sequence (DNA): TGTGCCAGCACGCGTTCCACGTGGCAGGGGGCACAGCCCCAGCATTTT. This sequence encodes CASTRSTWQGAQPQHF. This sequence joins TRBV2 and TRBJ1-5; TRBD1 matches 8 bases. The CDR3 contains 16 residues. With V trimmed by 7 bases and J by 7 bases, 15 bases remained unmatched. Germline CDR1 reads SNHLY; CDR2 reads FYNNEI.

The chain has TRBV7-9 and TRBJ1-4, with a possible D match to TRBD1 (6 bases). Germline loops: CDR1 SEHNR, CDR2 FQNEAQ (reference sequence). V lost 4 bases and J lost 1, with 10 bases in between. This CDR3 is built from 15 residues. The CDR3 loop reads CASSSYRVTNEKLFF. As DNA, the CDR3 is TGTGCCAGCAGCTCCTACAGGGTAACTAATGAAAAACTGTTTTTT.